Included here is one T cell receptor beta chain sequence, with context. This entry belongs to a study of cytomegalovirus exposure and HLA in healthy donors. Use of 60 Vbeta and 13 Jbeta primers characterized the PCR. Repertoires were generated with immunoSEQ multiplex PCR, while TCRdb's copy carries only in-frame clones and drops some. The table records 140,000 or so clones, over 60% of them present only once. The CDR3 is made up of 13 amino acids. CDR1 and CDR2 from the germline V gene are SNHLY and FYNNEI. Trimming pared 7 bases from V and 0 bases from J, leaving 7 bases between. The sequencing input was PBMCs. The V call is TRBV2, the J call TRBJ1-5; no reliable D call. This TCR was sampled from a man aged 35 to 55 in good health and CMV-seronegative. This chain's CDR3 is CASNRDSNQPQHF. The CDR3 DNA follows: TGTGCCAGCAACCGGGATAGCAATCAGCCCCAGCATTTT.